Each of the 15 T cell receptor beta chains below was sequenced from the same sample in a study of blood T cells in healthy people across ages. Combining a sample-barcoded 5' primer with a J-beta primer mix, a second PCR ran for roughly 7 to 12 cycles. TCRdb fed the 5' RACE reads into MiXCR, producing one record per CDR3 protein. The sample has 1.5 million to 2 million distinct CDR3 sequences; 28% are singletons. The sequencing input was blood. The receptors were gathered from a woman in her twenties or thirties in good health.

Details on this clonotype: The junction departs from germline at one end; a sequencing error may be responsible. The gene calls are TRBV5-5 and TRBJ2-6; 7 bases match TRBD1. Looked up from germline, CDR1 is SGHKS and CDR2 is YYEKEE (reference sequence). The CDR3 covers 16 residues. CDR3 DNA: TGTGCCAGCAGCCCACGAACAGGGGATGGGGCCAACGTCCGGACTTTC. As protein: CASSPRTGDGANVRTF.

V gene TRBV6-1 combines with J gene TRBJ1-1; TRBD1 is a possible D gene (5 bases). The CDR3 sequence is 15 residues long. Germline CDR1 reads MNHNS; CDR2 reads SASEGT. Between the trimmed V and J ends, which lost 11 bases and 4 bases, there was a span of 23 bases. The CDR3 nucleotides are TGTGCCGGAATCCTCGTATCGACGGGGGTCACTGAAGCTTTCTTT. Amino acid sequence: CAGILVSTGVTEAFF.

The genes are TRBV5-4 and TRBJ2-1, with D possibly matching TRBD2 (6 bases). Germline loops: CDR1 SGHNT, CDR2 YYREEE (reference sequence). V lost 1 base to trimming and J lost 4 bases, with 12 bases between them. This CDR3 comprises 15 residues. CDR3 loop: CASSLSVAEYNEQFF. The CDR3 DNA sequence: TGTGCCAGCAGCTTGTCGGTAGCGGAATACAATGAGCAGTTCTTC.

The genes are TRBV7-8 and TRBJ1-5, with D uncertain. Germline CDR1 reads SGHVS; CDR2 reads FQNEAQ. The CDR3 has 16 residues. V was trimmed by 1 base and J by 1 base, leaving 11 bases between them. The CDR3 DNA reads TGTGCCAGCAGCTTAGAGTCCCCTCCGAGCAATCAGCCCCAGCATTTT. The encoded protein is CASSLESPPSNQPQHF.

V is TRBV6-1 and J is TRBJ2-1, with D possibly TRBD2 on 5 matching bases. With 6 bases removed from V and 14 bases from J, the gap between germline ends came to 14 bases. Germline loops: CDR1 MNHNS, CDR2 SASEGT. The CDR3 is made up of 11 amino acids. The CDR3 region has the DNA TGTGCCAGCAGGGGAGCGACGTTGAAGTTCTTC. It codes for CASRGATLKFF.

This clonotype was recorded a few times. The chain links TRBV9 to TRBJ2-1, with 8 bases identical to TRBD2. Germline V CDR1 and CDR2: SGDLS, YYNGEE. The V gene end was trimmed by 0 bases and the J gene end by 7 bases; junction bases not matched to a gene: 6. This CDR3 is built from 15 residues. In DNA, the CDR3 is TGTGCCAGCAGCGTAGCCGGGGGGGCGTCTAATGAGCAGTTCTTC. This sequence encodes CASSVAGGASNEQFF. Variable domain in full (rest from reference TRBV9 and TRBJ2-1): DSGVTQTPKHLITATGQRVTLRCSPRSGDLSVYWYQQSLDQGLQFLIQYYNGEERAKGNILERFSAQQFPDLHSELNLSSLELGDSALYFCASSVAGGASNEQFFGPGTRLTVL.

The chain links TRBV21-1 to TRBJ2-5; the table names TRBD1, a call not compared with the DNA. TRBV21-1 is marked as a pseudogene. The CDR3 spans 15 residues. CDR3 sequence reads: CASSLGGRSYNEQYF. DNA of the CDR3: TGTGCCAGCAGCCTGGGGGGGCGCTCCTACAATGAGCAGTACTTC.

Concerning this clonotype: The junction departs from germline at one end; a sequencing error may be responsible. The chain uses TRBV25-1 and TRBJ1-1, with TRBD1 identical over 8 bases. Germline V gives CDR1 MGHDK, CDR2 SYGVNS. This CDR3 has 15 residues. CDR3 DNA: TGTGCCAGCCAAAAGTCGCAGGGGGCGAACGCTGAAGCTTTCTTT. This translates into CASQKSQGANAEAFF.

V and J are TRBV20-1 and TRBJ2-5, with 9 bases lining up with TRBD2. Trimming at V came to 6 bases and at J to 1 base, leaving 9 bases not matched to a gene. This CDR3 comprises 15 residues. Germline V lookup: CDR1 DFQATT, CDR2 SNEGSKA (reference sequence). CDR3 coding DNA: TGCAGTGCCCATCTAGCGGGACACCTCCAAGAGACCCAGTACTTC. This gives the protein CSAHLAGHLQETQYF.

To note about this clonotype: A much larger clone lies a single base off, so this may be a read error. This chain uses TRBV4-3 with TRBJ2-1, with 8 bases aligning to TRBD2. The better agreement between TRBJ2-7 and the DNA end casts doubt on the J call. CDR3 length equals 17 residues. Germline assignment: CDR1 LGHNA and CDR2 YSLEER. CDR3 in amino acids: CASSQEKRSGRGGEQYF. Here the CDR3 DNA reads TGCGCCAGCAGCCAAGAAAAGCGGAGCGGGAGAGGGGGCGAGCAGTACTTC.

This clonotype appeared a few times. The chain joins TRBV6-6 to TRBJ2-2; the D call may be TRBD1 or TRBD2 (5 bases each). Trimming removed 7 bases at V and 0 bases at J, with 15 bases between. The CDR3 runs 16 residues. Germline values: CDR1 MNHNY, CDR2 SVGAGI (reference sequence). The CDR3: CASTLMVGANTGELFF. The CDR3 DNA sequence: TGTGCCAGCACCCTCATGGTGGGGGCGAACACCGGGGAGCTGTTTTTT.

V is TRBV12-3 or TRBV12-4 and J is TRBJ2-5; D uncertain. The CDR3 length is 12 residues. V lost 6 bases, J lost 2 bases, and 7 bases lay in between. The CDR3 sequence is CASRWLQETQYF. The CDR3 DNA sequence: TGTGCCAGCAGGTGGTTACAAGAGACCCAGTACTTC.

The chain couples TRBV5-5 to TRBJ1-1, with D possibly being TRBD1 (6 bases). Germline V gene lookup returns CDR1 SGHKS and CDR2 YYEKEE (reference sequence). The ends were cut back, 6 bases at V and 8 bases at J, with 17 bases in the middle. The CDR3 is made up of 13 amino acids. CDR3 bases: TGTGCCAGCAATCAGGGGCCCGGGTTGGAAGCTTTCTTT. It is translated as CASNQGPGLEAFF. Full variable domain (outside the CDR3, taken from reference TRBV5-5 and TRBJ1-1): DAGVTQSPTHLIKTRGQQVTLRCSPISGHKSVSWYQQVLGQGPQFIFQYYEKEERGRGNFPDRFSARQFPNYSSELNVNALLLGDSALYLCASNQGPGLEAFFGQGTRLTVV.

This clonotype was observed a few times. This rearrangement joins TRBV28 to TRBJ1-4; D remains unclear. The germline V gene has CDR1 MDHEN and CDR2 SYDVKM. Trimming took 7 bases from V and 0 from J, leaving 12 bases between them. The CDR3 has 15 residues. The CDR3 loop reads CASTEVGPTNEKLFF. Written as DNA, the CDR3 is TGTGCCAGCACCGAAGTCGGCCCAACTAATGAAAAACTGTTTTTT.

This clonotype was recorded at least ten times. The chain uses TRBV10-3 and TRBJ2-7; the match to TRBD2 covers 9 bases. The CDR3 runs 14 residues. Looked up from germline, CDR1 is ENHRY and CDR2 is SYGVKD. Unmatched junction bases numbered 6, after V lost 5 bases and J lost 4 bases. CDR3 nucleotide sequence: TGTGCCATCAGTCAGGGACTAGCTTCTTACGAGCAGTACTTC. This encodes CAISQGLASYEQYF.